Following are 29 T cell receptor beta chains from one sample sequenced in a study of regulatory T cells in long-lasting Graves disease. Time point indicated: persistent/refractory GD, antithyroid drugs over 5 years with positive TRAb. Scientists built the TCR library using RNA that was extracted from PBMCs. Combining iRepertoire HTBI primers with Arm-PCR of CDR3 regions, the authors built TCR beta libraries. From the multiplex PCR reads, TCRdb called clonotypes with MiXCR, one entry per CDR3 protein. The table has roughly 490,000 distinct CDR3 sequences, 20% to 25% seen once. This specimen was peripheral blood mononuclear cells (PBMCs), taken when the disease was refractory, from a patient treated with antithyroid drugs. The receptors originated from a female donor with Graves disease.

In its sample, this clonotype was seen many times. This chain joins TRBV11-1 and TRBJ2-7; the match to TRBD2 covers 10 bases. J lost 2 bases, V lost 4 bases, and 5 bases had no gene match. The V gene's germline CDR1 is SGHAT and CDR2 FQDESV (reference sequence). The CDR3 loop spans 15 amino acids. The CDR3, as DNA: TGTGCCAGCAGCTCGACTAGCGGGCATACCTACGAGCAGTACTTC. As protein: CASSSTSGHTYEQYF.

This clonotype was detected a few times. The rearrangement uses TRBV19 and TRBJ2-7; maybe TRBD1 (5 bases). The germline V and J ends were trimmed by 5 bases and 2 bases, with 13 bases remaining between them. CDR1 is LNHDA and CDR2 is SQIVND in the germline V gene (reference sequence). The CDR3 runs to 14 residues. The CDR3 reads CASSSRQKPYEQYF. Written as DNA, the CDR3 is TGTGCCAGTAGTTCGAGACAGAAACCCTACGAGCAGTACTTC.

This clonotype was detected only a few times. The chain has TRBV19 and TRBJ1-1, with TRBD1 matching 7 bases. Trimming removed 1 base from V and 5 bases from J; junction bases left unmatched: 1. Germline CDR1 and CDR2: LNHDA and SQIVND (reference sequence). The CDR3 has 13 amino acids. CDR3 loop: CASSIARGTEAFF. CDR3 in DNA: TGTGCCAGTAGTATAGCCAGGGGGACTGAAGCTTTCTTT.

This clonotype was counted at least ten times. Written as DNA, the CDR3 is TGTGCCAGCAGCCACGGCACCGGGGAGCTGTTTTTT. It translates to CASSHGTGELFF. The V call is TRBV7-3, the J call TRBJ2-2, with D uncertain. In germline, CDR1 is SGHTA, CDR2 FQGTGA. The V end was cut by 5 bases, the J end by 4 bases, with 5 bases between. CDR3 size: 12 residues.

This chain uses TRBV20-1 with TRBJ2-3; D is unclear. The germline CDR1 and CDR2 sequences are DFQATT and SNEGSKA (reference sequence). V dropped 6 bases and J dropped 3 bases, with 13 bases sitting between them. The CDR3 sequence is 13 residues long. DNA for the CDR3: TGCAGTGCGGCCGAACAAGGGACAGATACGCAGTATTTT. This sequence encodes CSAAEQGTDTQYF.

The rearrangement joins TRBV4-1 to TRBJ2-7; D unclear. Deletions cut 1 base from V and 6 bases from J, with 7 bases between. The CDR3 runs 12 residues. The germline V gene encodes CDR1 MGHRA and CDR2 YSYEKL. CDR3 bases: TGCGCCAGCAGCCAAGTAGGGTTCGAGCAGTACTTC. Translation gives CASSQVGFEQYF.

The table lists this clonotype with many counts. CDR3 loop: CASRGSRGLSYEQYF. For the CDR3, the DNA is TGTGCCAGCAGGGGCTCGCGGGGGCTATCCTACGAGCAGTACTTC. The chain combines TRBV6-1 with TRBJ2-7; possibly TRBD2 for D (7 bases). V shed 6 bases and J shed 1 base, with 16 bases lying between them. This CDR3 has 15 amino acids. The germline CDR1 and CDR2 sequences are MNHNS and SASEGT.

This clonotype showed up just a few times. The genes are TRBV7-2 and TRBJ1-2; D is unclear. Germline V gene data show CDR1 as SGHTA and CDR2 as FQGNSA. The V end lost 1 base, the J end lost 0 bases, and 9 bases lay between the germline ends. The CDR3 has 15 amino acids. CDR3 sequence: CASSLVAASNYGYTF. The CDR3 DNA is TGTGCCAGCAGCTTAGTCGCAGCCTCTAACTATGGCTACACCTTC.

This clonotype showed up many times. The chain uses TRBV29-1 and TRBJ2-4, with D hard to call. The CDR3 loop spans 12 amino acids. The germline CDR1 and CDR2 sequences are SQVTM and ANQGSEA. The V and J ends lost 4 bases and 6 bases respectively, with 10 bases between them. CDR3: CSVVWGANIQYF. The CDR3 nucleotides are TGCAGCGTTGTGTGGGGTGCAAACATTCAGTACTTC.

This clonotype was counted at least ten times. As DNA, the CDR3 is TGTGCCAGCAGTGGTGGACCCCTCAATTCACCCCTCCACTTT. It translates to CASSGGPLNSPLHF. This chain joins TRBV28 and TRBJ1-6; D is undetermined. Per the germline V gene, CDR1 is MDHEN and CDR2 is SYDVKM. The CDR3 extends over 14 amino acids. V dropped 5 bases and J dropped 7 bases, with 12 bases sitting between them. Combining the CDR3 with reference TRBV28 and TRBJ1-6 gives the whole variable domain DVKVTQSSRYLVKRTGEKVFLECVQDMDHENMFWYRQDPGLGLRLIYFSYDVKMKEKGDIPEGYSVSREKKERFSLILESASTNQTSMYLCASSGGPLNSPLHFGNGTRLTVT.

This clonotype was observed a few times. The genes are TRBV20-1 and TRBJ1-4; 7 bases are a match to TRBD1. Germline trimming cut 0 bases from V and 4 bases from J; bases unmatched to any gene: 14. Germline assignment: CDR1 DFQATT and CDR2 SNEGSKA (reference sequence). The CDR3 is made up of 18 amino acids. The CDR3 protein is CSARDRTGVPPFNEKLFF. The CDR3 DNA is TGCAGTGCTAGAGATCGAACAGGGGTCCCCCCATTTAATGAAAAACTGTTTTTT.

This clonotype was picked up a small number of times. The chain couples TRBV11-3 to TRBJ2-7, with 9 nucleotides matching TRBD2. The J segment lost 0 bases and the V segment lost 1 base, leaving 10 bases of the junction unmatched. This CDR3 has 18 residues. Germline V gene sequence: CDR1 SGHNT, CDR2 YENEEA. CDR3 amino acids: CASSLVLASGVSSYEQYF. DNA of the CDR3: TGTGCCAGCAGCTTAGTTTTGGCTAGCGGGGTAAGCTCCTACGAGCAGTACTTC.

This clonotype was found many times. The chain has TRBV27 and TRBJ1-5; TRBD1 might be the D (5 bases). The CDR3 loop spans 15 amino acids. Trimming took off 4 bases at V and 3 bases at J, with 13 bases between the two ends. CDR1 is MNHEY and CDR2 is SMNVEV in the germline V gene (reference sequence). CDR3 sequence: CASSSQGEINQPQHF. CDR3 bases: TGTGCCAGCAGTTCTCAGGGAGAAATCAATCAGCCCCAGCATTTT.

This clonotype was seen many times. V usage is TRBV12-3 or TRBV12-4 and J usage is TRBJ2-2; a weak D match, TRBD1 (5 bases). The CDR3 has 14 amino acids. V lost 6 bases and J 3 bases, leaving 11 bases between the germline ends. As DNA, the CDR3 is TGTGCCAGCAGATACAGGCCGGACACCGGGGAGCTGTTTTTT. Protein: CASRYRPDTGELFF.

This clonotype was seen at least ten times. The chain is built from TRBV27 and TRBJ1-2; D possibly corresponds to TRBD1 (6 bases). This CDR3 is 13 amino acids long. Looked up from germline, CDR1 is MNHEY and CDR2 is SMNVEV (reference sequence). V was cut by 5 bases and J by 4 bases, with 11 bases left in between. In nucleotides, the CDR3 is TGTGCCAGCAGTCGGACAGACTCCTATGGCTACACCTTC. It yields the protein CASSRTDSYGYTF.

A word on this clonotype: This may be a read error, as it is one base from a much larger clone. The rearrangement uses TRBV7-3 and TRBJ2-5; the match to TRBD1 covers 7 bases. The CDR3 loop spans 14 amino acids. Germline assignment: CDR1 SGHTA and CDR2 FQGTGA. V lost 1 base and J lost 9; bases outside the gene matches: 8. In nucleotides, the CDR3 is TGTGCCAGCAGCTTAATGAGGCAGGGGGAGTCCCAGTACTTC. Encoded protein: CASSLMRQGESQYF.

Notes on this clonotype: A read error may be the cause here, since a much bigger clone is one base away. This chain joins TRBV5-1 and TRBJ1-1, with D tentatively TRBD1 (5 bases). The germline V gene encodes CDR1 SGHRS and CDR2 YFSETQ. This CDR3 region has 17 residues. The germline V and J ends were trimmed by 4 bases and 7 bases, with 26 bases remaining between them. For the CDR3, the DNA is TGCGCCAGCAGCGCTCCAGGGCAGAGTGGTAAAACACTTGAAGCTTTCTTT. Its protein product is CASSAPGQSGKTLEAFF.

This clonotype was found a few times. The genes are TRBV20-1 and TRBJ1-1, with D possibly matching TRBD1 (6 bases). The CDR3 extends over 15 amino acids. V was pared by 1 base and J by 5 bases, with 17 bases between. Germline V CDR1 and CDR2: DFQATT, SNEGSKA (reference sequence). CDR3 in amino acids: CSARGRGQEGTEAFF. Here the CDR3 DNA reads TGCAGTGCTAGAGGGCGGGGGCAGGAAGGTACTGAAGCTTTCTTT.

This CDR3 reads CASSPQKDQPQHF. The CDR3 DNA follows: TGTGCCAGCAGCCCCCAAAAAGATCAGCCCCAGCATTTT. The chain is built from TRBV7-9 and TRBJ1-5; no firm D call. Trimming removed 5 bases from V and 5 bases from J, with 10 bases in between. Germline assignment: CDR1 SEHNR and CDR2 FQNEAQ (reference sequence). The CDR3 totals 13 residues.

This clonotype was seen at least ten times. The rearrangement links TRBV6-5 to TRBJ2-5, with unresolved D. Germline V gene data show CDR1 as MNHEY and CDR2 as SVGAGI. The CDR3 consists of 13 residues. V was shortened by 5 bases and J by 3 bases, with 10 bases between the two germline ends. The CDR3 DNA follows: TGTGCCAGCAGTACTCGGGCCAAAGAGACCCAGTACTTC. This sequence encodes CASSTRAKETQYF.

The rearrangement uses TRBV7-3 and TRBJ2-7; possibly TRBD1 or TRBD2 for D (5 bases each). Trimming stripped 5 bases from V and 2 bases from J, with 16 bases between. Per germline, CDR1 SGHTA and CDR2 FQGTGA. This CDR3 is 15 amino acids long. CDR3 region: CASSPRQRGTYEQYF. The DNA of the CDR3 is TGTGCCAGCAGCCCCCGACAGAGGGGTACCTACGAGCAGTACTTC. The full variable domain, with the rest looked up from reference TRBV7-3 and TRBJ2-7, is GAGVSQTPSNKVTEKGKYVELRCDPISGHTALYWYRQSLGQGPEFLIYFQGTGAADDSGLPNDRFFAVRPEGSVSTLKIQRTERGDSAVYLCASSPRQRGTYEQYFGPGTRLTVT.

This chain joins TRBV20-1 and TRBJ2-7; no reliable D call. This CDR3 comprises 15 residues. CDR1 and CDR2 (germline): DFQATT, SNEGSKA (reference sequence). Deletions cut 1 base from V and 0 bases from J, with 13 bases between. Here the CDR3 reads CSARGEKISSYEQYF. The CDR3 DNA reads TGCAGTGCTAGAGGGGAAAAAATTAGCTCCTACGAGCAGTACTTC.

This clonotype was detected many times. This rearrangement joins TRBV3-1 to TRBJ1-2; D is unclear. The germline CDR1 and CDR2 sequences are LGHDT and YNNKEL (reference sequence). Between the trimmed V and J ends, which lost 0 bases and 4 bases, there was a span of 9 bases. The CDR3 loop spans 14 amino acids. CDR3 nucleotide sequence: TGTGCCAGCAGCCAAGATGAGAGAGTCTATGGCTACACCTTC. It translates to CASSQDERVYGYTF. The full variable domain, its missing parts supplied by reference TRBV3-1 and TRBJ1-2, is DTAVSQTPKYLVTQMGNDKSIKCEQNLGHDTMYWYKQDSKKFLKIMFSYNNKELIINETVPNRFSPKSPDKAHLNLHINSLELGDSAVYFCASSQDERVYGYTFGSGTRLTVV.

This clonotype came up a few times. The rearrangement links TRBV15 to TRBJ2-7; 10 bases fit TRBD1. This CDR3 comprises 16 residues. Germline V gene sequence: CDR1 LNHNV, CDR2 YYDKDF (reference sequence). Losses at the gene ends were 1 base for V and 1 base for J; bases not matched to a gene: 4. The CDR3 DNA sequence: TGTGCCACCAGCAGAGCCTCGGGACAGGGGTCCTACGAGCAGTACTTC. This sequence encodes CATSRASGQGSYEQYF.

The J gene is TRBJ2-2, the V gene TRBV7-2, with TRBD2 matching over 8 bases. J gave up 5 bases and V 9 bases, and 11 bases lay outside the gene matches. The CDR3 has 15 amino acids. Germline assignment: CDR1 SGHTA and CDR2 FQGNSA. Here the CDR3 reads CASSRQAGETGELFF. In DNA, the CDR3 is TGTGCCAGTAGTAGGCAAGCGGGGGAGACCGGGGAGCTGTTTTTT.

This clonotype has at least ten counts. This chain links TRBV28 with TRBJ2-1; D may be TRBD2 (6 bases). The V end was cut by 7 bases, the J end by 6 bases, with 10 bases between. The CDR3 has 12 amino acids. CDR1 and CDR2 (germline): MDHEN, SYDVKM. CDR3 bases: TGTGCCAGCATCGGGACTCTCAATGAGCAGTTCTTC. This encodes CASIGTLNEQFF.

This clonotype was observed a few times. The chain carries TRBV7-3 and TRBJ2-3; a weak D match, TRBD1 (5 bases). Germline values: CDR1 SGHTA, CDR2 FQGTGA. Deletions cut 5 bases from V and 0 bases from J, with 12 bases between. The CDR3 consists of 15 residues. DNA for the CDR3: TGTGCCAGCAGCCAATCGCAGGGCAGCACAGATACGCAGTATTTT. Its translation: CASSQSQGSTDTQYF.

This clonotype showed up just once. The V call is TRBV6-2 or TRBV6-3, the J call TRBJ2-3; no clear D gene. The V gene lost 4 bases and the J gene lost 5 bases, with 10 bases spanning the gap. The CDR3 consists of 13 residues. Germline V gene lookup returns CDR1 MNHEY and CDR2 SVGEGT. The CDR3 loop reads CASSFFAVDTQYF. Here the CDR3 DNA reads TGTGCCAGCAGTTTTTTCGCAGTAGATACGCAGTATTTT.

This clonotype showed up many times. The chain carries TRBV28 and TRBJ1-5; D is possibly TRBD1 (5 bases). The germline V gene encodes CDR1 MDHEN and CDR2 SYDVKM. This CDR3 is built from 16 residues. With 5 bases removed from V and 6 bases from J, the gap between germline ends came to 20 bases. The CDR3: CASSDPGPVSSQPQHF. Written as DNA, the CDR3 is TGTGCCAGCAGTGATCCGGGGCCAGTTAGTAGTCAGCCCCAGCATTTT.